This is a list of T cell receptor beta chains from one sample in a study of regulatory T cells in long-lasting Graves disease. TCRdb re-derived calls from the multiplex PCR reads in MiXCR, one entry per CDR3 protein. Here the sample spans roughly 400,000 distinct CDR3 sequences, around 21% being singletons. This specimen was peripheral blood mononuclear cells (PBMCs), taken when the disease was refractory, from a patient treated with antithyroid drugs. These receptors were obtained from a female donor with Graves disease. CDR3s include the opening cysteine and the closing phenylalanine or tryptophan. D genes are given only for firm matches.

TRBJ2-7,TRBV29-1,TRBD1,CSVGPQGQGASYEQYF
TRBJ1-4,TRBV28,TRBD1,CASSFDRVLEKLFF
TRBJ1-1,TRBV5-6,TRBD1,CASSLDRGRRVNTEAFF
TRBJ1-1,TRBV6-1,.,CASTNGVSNTEAFF
TRBJ1-1,TRBV20-1,.,CSAGRLTENTEAFF
TRBJ2-2,TRBV6-4,.,CASDVSPNTGELFF
TRBJ2-5,TRBV10-1,.,CASSESTNLVETQYF
TRBJ2-7,TRBV11-2,TRBD2,CASSQGTTQEQYF
TRBJ2-7,TRBV27,.,CASSIPGHRSEQYF
TRBJ2-2,TRBV6-1,TRBD1,CASKLPGGVTPGELFF
TRBJ2-7,TRBV20-1,TRBD2,CSALKGLAVSYEQYF
TRBJ1-1,TRBV10-1,.,CASSDGNAEAFF
TRBJ2-3,TRBV2,TRBD2,CASSRTSGTRTADTQYF
TRBJ2-1,TRBV19,.,CASSFQGSSEQFF
TRBJ2-7,TRBV27,.,CASSTRGQSYEQYF
TRBJ2-5,TRBV12-3/TRBV12-4,TRBD2,CASSYGLATYF
TRBJ2-7,TRBV12-3/TRBV12-4,.,CASSWAGNPYEQYF
TRBJ2-7,TRBV27,TRBD2,CASSPPGLAGPYEQYF
TRBJ2-3,TRBV28,.,CASSLIAPDTQYF
TRBJ1-5,TRBV19,.,CASSMRGLSNQPQHF
TRBJ1-5,TRBV27,TRBD1,CAIRTGNNQPQHF
TRBJ2-7,TRBV29-1,.,CSAFSVDFYEQYF
TRBJ2-7,TRBV20-1,.,CSAEISYEQYF
TRBJ1-1,TRBV7-2,.,CASSLDPDRVDTEAFF
TRBJ2-7,TRBV6-1,.,CASVNRDITYEQYF
TRBJ2-2,TRBV6-1,.,CASSSVGGDTGELFF
TRBJ1-2,TRBV20-1,.,CSARARTSANYGYTF
TRBJ1-2,TRBV12-5,.,CASGLGDVGDYGYTF
TRBJ1-3,TRBV29-1,.,CSVGTSGNTIYF
TRBJ2-7,TRBV20-1,.,CSATDRVYEQYF
TRBJ2-7,TRBV11-2,.,CASSPPGLEGYEQYF
TRBJ2-4,TRBV20-1,.,CSANYGDIQYF
TRBJ2-7,TRBV7-6,.,CASSFPVPAAYEQYF
TRBJ2-7,TRBV19,.,CASSSGPPYEQYF
TRBJ2-7,TRBV30,.,CAVRSVQGIREQYF
TRBJ1-1,TRBV28,TRBD1,CASSLGGGYTEAFF
TRBJ1-1,TRBV19,TRBD1,CASSSRQGANRDTEAFF
TRBJ2-7,TRBV7-2,.,CASSSDLSYEQYF
TRBJ2-3,TRBV5-1,TRBD2,CASSLAGRGTDTQYF
TRBJ2-5,TRBV20-1,.,CSAPFINQETQYF
TRBJ1-2,TRBV27,TRBD1,CASRQPQGARDYGYTF
TRBJ2-7,TRBV6-1,.,CASSWTDFYEQYF
TRBJ2-7,TRBV20-1,.,CSNAGPTYEQYF
TRBJ2-7,TRBV28,TRBD1,CASRTGPYEQYF
TRBJ2-7,TRBV6-5,.,CASSFSDSVEQYF
TRBJ2-1,TRBV27,.,CASSTRSSSYNEQFF
TRBJ1-5,TRBV30,.,CAWSGAVSNQPQHF